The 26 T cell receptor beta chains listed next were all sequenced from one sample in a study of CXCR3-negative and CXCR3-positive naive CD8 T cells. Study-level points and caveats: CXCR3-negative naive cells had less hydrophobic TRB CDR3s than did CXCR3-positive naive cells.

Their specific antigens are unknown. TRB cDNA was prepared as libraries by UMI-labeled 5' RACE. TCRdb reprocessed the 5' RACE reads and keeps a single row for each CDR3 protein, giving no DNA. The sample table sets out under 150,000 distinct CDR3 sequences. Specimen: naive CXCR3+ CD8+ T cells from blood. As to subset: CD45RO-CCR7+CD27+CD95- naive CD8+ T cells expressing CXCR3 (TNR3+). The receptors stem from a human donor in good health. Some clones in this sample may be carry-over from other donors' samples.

The CDR3 loop reads CASTLLGSSYEQYF. This chain connects TRBV5-6 to TRBJ2-7; the TRBD2 assignment by TCRdb is unverifiable without DNA. The CDR3 has 14 amino acids. Germline CDR1 reads SGHDT; CDR2 reads YYEEEE.

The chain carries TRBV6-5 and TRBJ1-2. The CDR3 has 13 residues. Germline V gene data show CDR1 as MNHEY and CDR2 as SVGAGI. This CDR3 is CASSYGGKNGYTF.

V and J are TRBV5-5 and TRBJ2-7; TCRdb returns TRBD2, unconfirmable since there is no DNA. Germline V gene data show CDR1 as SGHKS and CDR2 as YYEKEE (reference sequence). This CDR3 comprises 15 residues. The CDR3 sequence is CASSYLAGVAYEQYF.

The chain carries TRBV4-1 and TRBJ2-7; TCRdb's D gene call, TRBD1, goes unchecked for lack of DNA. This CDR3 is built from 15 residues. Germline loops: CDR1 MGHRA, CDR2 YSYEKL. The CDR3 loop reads CASSRGTGGLYEQYF.

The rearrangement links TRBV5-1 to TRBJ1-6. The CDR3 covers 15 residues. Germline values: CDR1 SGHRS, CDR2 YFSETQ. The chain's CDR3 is CASSLEMAANSPLHF.

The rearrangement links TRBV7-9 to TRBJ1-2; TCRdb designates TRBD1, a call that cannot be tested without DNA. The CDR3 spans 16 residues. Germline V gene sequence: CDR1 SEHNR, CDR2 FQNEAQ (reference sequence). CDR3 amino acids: CASSTPLQGLNYGYTF. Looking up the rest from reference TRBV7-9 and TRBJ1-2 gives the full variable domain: DTGVSQNPRHKITKRGQNVTFRCDPISEHNRLYWYRQTLGQGPEFLTYFQNEAQLEKSRLLSDRFSAERPKGSFSTLEIQRTEQGDSAMYLCASSTPLQGLNYGYTFGSGTRLTVV.

CDR3 residues: CASSLGGQGHYEQYF. This chain connects TRBV5-1 to TRBJ2-7; TCRdb's assignment of TRBD1 cannot be checked, as there is no DNA. This CDR3 comprises 15 residues. Looked up from germline, CDR1 is SGHRS and CDR2 is YFSETQ.

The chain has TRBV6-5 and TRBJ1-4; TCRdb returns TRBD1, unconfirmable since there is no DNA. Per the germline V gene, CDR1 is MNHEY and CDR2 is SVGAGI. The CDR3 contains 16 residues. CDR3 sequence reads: CASRPGEDSFDEKLFF.

The chain's CDR3 is CSVETGGHGYTF. J is TRBJ1-2 and V is TRBV29-1; TCRdb gives TRBD1 as the D gene, but with no DNA this cannot be confirmed. This CDR3 is 12 amino acids long. The germline V gene encodes CDR1 SQVTM and CDR2 ANQGSEA.

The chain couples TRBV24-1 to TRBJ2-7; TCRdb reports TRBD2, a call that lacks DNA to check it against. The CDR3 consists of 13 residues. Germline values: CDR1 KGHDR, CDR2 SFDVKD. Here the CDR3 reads CATSDSLAYEQYF.

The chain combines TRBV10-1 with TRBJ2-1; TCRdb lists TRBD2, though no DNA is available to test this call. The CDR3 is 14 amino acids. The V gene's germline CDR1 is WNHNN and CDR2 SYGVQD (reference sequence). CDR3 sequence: CASSGTSGIGEQFF.

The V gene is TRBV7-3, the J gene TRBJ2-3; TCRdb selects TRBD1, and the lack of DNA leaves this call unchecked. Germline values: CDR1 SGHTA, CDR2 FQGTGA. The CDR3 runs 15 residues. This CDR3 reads CASSQEGGAGDTQYF.

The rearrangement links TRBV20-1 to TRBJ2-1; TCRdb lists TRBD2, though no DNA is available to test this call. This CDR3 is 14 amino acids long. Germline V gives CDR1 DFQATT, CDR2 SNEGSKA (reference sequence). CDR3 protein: CSAPTSGIGSEQFF.

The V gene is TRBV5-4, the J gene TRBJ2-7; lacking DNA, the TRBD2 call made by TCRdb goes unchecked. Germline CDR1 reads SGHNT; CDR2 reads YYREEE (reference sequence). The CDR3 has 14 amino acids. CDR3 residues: CASSGGGSEYEQYF.

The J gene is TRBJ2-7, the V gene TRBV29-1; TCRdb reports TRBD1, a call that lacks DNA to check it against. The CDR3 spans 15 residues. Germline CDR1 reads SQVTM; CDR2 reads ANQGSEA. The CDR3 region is CSVLMAGQVLYEQYF.

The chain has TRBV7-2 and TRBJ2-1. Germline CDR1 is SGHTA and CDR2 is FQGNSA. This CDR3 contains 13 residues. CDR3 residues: CASSLAPKWEQFF. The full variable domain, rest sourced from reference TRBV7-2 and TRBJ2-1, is GAGVSQSPSNKVTEKGKDVELRCDPISGHTALYWYRQSLGQGLEFLIYFQGNSAPDKSGLPSDRFSAERTGGSVSTLTIQRTQQEDSAVYLCASSLAPKWEQFFGPGTRLTVL.

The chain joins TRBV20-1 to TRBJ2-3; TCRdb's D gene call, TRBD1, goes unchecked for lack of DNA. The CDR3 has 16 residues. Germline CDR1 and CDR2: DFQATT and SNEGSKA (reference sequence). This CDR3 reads CSARAQRGPYTDTQYF.

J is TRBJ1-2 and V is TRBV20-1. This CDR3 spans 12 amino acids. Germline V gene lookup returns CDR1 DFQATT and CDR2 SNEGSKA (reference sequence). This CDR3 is CSALMANYGYTF.

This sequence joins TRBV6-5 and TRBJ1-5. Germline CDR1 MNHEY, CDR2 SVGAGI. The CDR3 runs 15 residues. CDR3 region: CASSLSAYSNQPQHF.

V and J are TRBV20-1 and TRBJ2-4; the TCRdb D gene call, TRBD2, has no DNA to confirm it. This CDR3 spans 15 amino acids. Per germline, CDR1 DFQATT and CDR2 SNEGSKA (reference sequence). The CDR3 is CSARQGQIAKNIQYF.

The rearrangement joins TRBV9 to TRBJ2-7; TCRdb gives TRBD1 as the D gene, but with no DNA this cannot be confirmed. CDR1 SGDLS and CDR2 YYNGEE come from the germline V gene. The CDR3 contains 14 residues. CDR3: CASSAGTDTYEQYF.

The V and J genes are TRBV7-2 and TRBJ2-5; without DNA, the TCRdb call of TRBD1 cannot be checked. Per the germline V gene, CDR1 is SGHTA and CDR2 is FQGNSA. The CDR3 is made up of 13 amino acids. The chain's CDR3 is CASSHGGVETQYF.

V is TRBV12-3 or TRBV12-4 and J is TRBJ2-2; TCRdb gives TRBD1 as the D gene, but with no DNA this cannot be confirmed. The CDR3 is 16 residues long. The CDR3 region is CASSLGTGRDTGELFF.

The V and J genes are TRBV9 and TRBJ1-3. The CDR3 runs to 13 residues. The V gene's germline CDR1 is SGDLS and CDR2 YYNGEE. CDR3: CASSVPTGNTIYF. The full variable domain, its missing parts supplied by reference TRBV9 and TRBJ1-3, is DSGVTQTPKHLITATGQRVTLRCSPRSGDLSVYWYQQSLDQGLQFLIQYYNGEERAKGNILERFSAQQFPDLHSELNLSSLELGDSALYFCASSVPTGNTIYFGEGSWLTVV.

This CDR3 reads CSVEETGGLTYEQYF. This chain links TRBV29-1 with TRBJ2-7; the D gene TCRdb calls, TRBD1, cannot be checked with no DNA. Germline assignment: CDR1 SQVTM and CDR2 ANQGSEA. The CDR3 loop spans 15 amino acids.

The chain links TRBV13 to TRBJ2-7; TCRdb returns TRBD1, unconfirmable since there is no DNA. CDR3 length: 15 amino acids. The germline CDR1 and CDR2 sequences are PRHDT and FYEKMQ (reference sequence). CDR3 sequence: CASSSPGTVSYEQYF. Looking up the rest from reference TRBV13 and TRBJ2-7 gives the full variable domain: AAGVIQSPRHLIKEKRETATLKCYPIPRHDTVYWYQQGPGQDPQFLISFYEKMQSDKGSIPDRFSAQQFSDYHSELNMSSLELGDSALYFCASSSPGTVSYEQYFGPGTRLTVT.